These 15 T cell receptor beta chains came from one sample sequenced in a study of regulatory T cells in long-lasting Graves disease. Time point of the sample: newly diagnosed GD, antithyroid drugs for less than 3 months. PBMCs provided the RNA from which the TCR library was made. Arm-PCR of CDR3 regions and iRepertoire HTBI primers were used to build TCR beta libraries. TCRdb independently ran MiXCR on the multiplex PCR reads; one entry per CDR3 protein. The data show about 420,000 distinct CDR3 sequences, about a sixth seen once. This sample was shared with a second study, whose subject was T cells in Graves' hyperthyroidism and ophthalmopathy.

Specimen: peripheral blood mononuclear cells (PBMCs), collected at new diagnosis, from a patient treated with antithyroid drugs. Receptor source: a young woman with Graves disease.

In its sample, this clonotype was seen many times. The rearrangement joins TRBV7-2 to TRBJ2-3; D gene uncertain. Trimming shortened V by 6 bases and J by 6 bases, and 7 bases separated the two germline ends. This CDR3 is 11 amino acids long. The germline V gene encodes CDR1 SGHTA and CDR2 FQGNSA. CDR3 nucleotides: TGTGCCAGCAGACTGGGGGATACGCAGTATTTT. Its protein is CASRLGDTQYF. Supplemented by reference TRBV7-2 and TRBJ2-3, the full variable domain reads GAGVSQSPSNKVTEKGKDVELRCDPISGHTALYWYRQSLGQGLEFLIYFQGNSAPDKSGLPSDRFSAERTGGSVSTLTIQRTQQEDSAVYLCASRLGDTQYFGPGTRLTVL.

This clonotype was seen a handful of times. V and J are TRBV5-6 and TRBJ1-1; D not resolved. The CDR3 runs 15 residues. Germline assignment: CDR1 SGHDT and CDR2 YYEEEE. The V and J ends lost 4 bases and 0 bases respectively, with 13 bases between them. This chain's CDR3 is CASSDPITMNTEAFF. The CDR3 region has the DNA TGTGCCAGCAGCGACCCGATAACCATGAACACTGAAGCTTTCTTT.

As concerns this clonotype: This may arise from a read error, as a much more abundant clone is one base away. This chain joins TRBV28 and TRBJ1-1; 8 bases are shared with TRBD1. CDR1 is MDHEN, CDR2 SYDVKM, per germline. The CDR3 has 14 amino acids. The DNA for the CDR3 is TGTGCCGGACAAGGACAGGGAGGGATCACTGAAGCTTCCTTT. This codes for CAGQGQGGITEASF. Combining the CDR3 with reference TRBV28 and TRBJ1-1 gives the whole variable domain DVKVTQSSRYLVKRTGEKVFLECVQDMDHENMFWYRQDPGLGLRLIYFSYDVKMKEKGDIPEGYSVSREKKERFSLILESASTNQTSMYLCAGQGQGGITEASFGQGTRLTVV.

This clonotype came up once. A single base separates this from a much larger clone, so it may be a read error. The chain couples TRBV20-1 to TRBJ2-3; D gene uncertain. The V and J ends lost 0 bases and 2 bases respectively, with 21 bases between them. Germline CDR1 DFQATT, CDR2 SNEGSKA (reference sequence). The CDR3 runs to 18 residues. As DNA, the CDR3 is TGCAGTGCTAGAGATAGGCTAGTGGGATCAATAAACACAGATACGCAGTATTTT. This translates into CSARDRLVGSINTDTQYF.

This clonotype appeared many times. CDR3 sequence reads: CASSLLTGSTDTQYF. CDR3 nucleotide sequence: TGTGCCAGCAGCCTGCTGACAGGAAGCACAGATACGCAGTATTTT. This chain uses TRBV7-2 with TRBJ2-3; the D gene is possibly TRBD1 (6 bases). V was clipped by 5 bases and J by 0 bases, with 12 bases between them. Germline values: CDR1 SGHTA, CDR2 FQGNSA. This CDR3 is 15 amino acids long.

This clonotype was seen ten or more times. This CDR3 is CASRPHGLETQYF. CDR3 nucleotide sequence: TGTGCCAGCAGACCTCACGGGTTAGAGACCCAGTACTTC. The J gene is TRBJ2-5, the V gene TRBV28; D uncertain. Trimming removed 6 bases at V and 4 bases at J, with 12 bases between. The germline V gene encodes CDR1 MDHEN and CDR2 SYDVKM. The CDR3 has 13 residues. The whole variable domain, remainder taken from reference TRBV28 and TRBJ2-5, is DVKVTQSSRYLVKRTGEKVFLECVQDMDHENMFWYRQDPGLGLRLIYFSYDVKMKEKGDIPEGYSVSREKKERFSLILESASTNQTSMYLCASRPHGLETQYFGPGTRLLVL.

This clonotype has a handful of counts. V usage is TRBV9 and J usage is TRBJ2-1; D call uncertain. Trimming took off 0 bases at V and 2 bases at J, with 9 bases between the two ends. The CDR3 runs to 15 residues. CDR1 is SGDLS and CDR2 is YYNGEE in the germline V gene. The CDR3 DNA is TGTGCCAGCAGCGTAGACCAGGCACCCTACAATGAGCAGTTCTTC. It yields the protein CASSVDQAPYNEQFF.

This clonotype was recorded many times. The chain recombines TRBV27 with TRBJ1-2; possibly TRBD1 for D (6 bases). This CDR3 comprises 17 residues. Germline V gene sequence: CDR1 MNHEY, CDR2 SMNVEV (reference sequence). Trimming removed 0 bases from V and 3 bases from J, with 17 bases in between. The CDR3 nucleotides are TGTGCCAGCAGTTTATCCCTAGGGGGACAACTGCACTATGGCTACACCTTC. Translation: CASSLSLGGQLHYGYTF.

This clonotype was counted ten times or more. The chain has TRBV12-3 or TRBV12-4 and TRBJ2-5; the match to TRBD1 covers 7 bases. The CDR3 totals 15 residues. V gave up 3 bases and J gave up 0 bases; unmatched junction bases: 4. The DNA of the CDR3 is TGTGCCAGCAGTTTTAGGACAGGTGACCAAGAGACCCAGTACTTC. Its protein product is CASSFRTGDQETQYF.

This clonotype was found many times. V is TRBV28 and J is TRBJ2-5, with unresolved D. CDR3 length: 14 amino acids. Trimming took 4 bases from V and 2 from J, leaving 11 bases between them. Germline V CDR1 and CDR2: MDHEN, SYDVKM. The CDR3 loop is CASSSSVGQETQYF. Here the CDR3 DNA reads TGTGCCAGCAGTTCATCGGTCGGACAAGAGACCCAGTACTTC.

The chain links TRBV6-1 to TRBJ2-2; 7 bases match TRBD1. From germline, CDR1 is MNHNS and CDR2 SASEGT. J was trimmed by 0 bases and V by 11 bases; bases with no gene match: 9. This CDR3 is built from 15 residues. DNA of the CDR3: TGTGCCTCCCAGGGGGATTTTCCGAACACCGGGGAGCTGTTTTTT. As protein: CASQGDFPNTGELFF.

This clonotype came up a few times. The V and J genes are TRBV28 and TRBJ1-2; 7 bases are shared with TRBD1. The germline V gene encodes CDR1 MDHEN and CDR2 SYDVKM. Trimming removed 5 bases from V and 4 bases from J; junction bases left unmatched: 7. The CDR3 consists of 14 residues. DNA of the CDR3: TGTGCCAGCAGTGGGAACAGGGGCCTCTATGGCTACACCTTC. This codes for CASSGNRGLYGYTF.

In its sample, this clonotype was seen many times. The chain is built from TRBV2 and TRBJ2-1; D is unclear. The germline gives CDR1 SNHLY, CDR2 FYNNEI. The V and J ends lost 2 bases and 7 bases respectively, with 12 bases between them. This CDR3 spans 14 amino acids. The CDR3 DNA follows: TGTGCCAGCAGTGAAAATACGGTCCCGAATGAGCAGTTCTTC. This translates into CASSENTVPNEQFF.

This clonotype was recorded at least ten times. CDR3: CATRQGGQPQHF. CDR3 nucleotide sequence: TGTGCCACTCGACAGGGAGGTCAGCCCCAGCATTTT. This sequence joins TRBV28 and TRBJ1-5; TRBD1 matches at 7 bases. The V gene's germline CDR1 is MDHEN and CDR2 SYDVKM. V lost 10 bases, J lost 6 bases, and 6 bases stayed unmatched. CDR3 length: 12 residues.

This clonotype was found a few times. This chain uses TRBV5-8 with TRBJ2-5; 9 bases align to TRBD1. The CDR3 covers 14 residues. Trimming took 0 bases from V and 5 from J; bases not matched to a gene: 2. CDR1 is SGHTS and CDR2 is YDEGEE in the germline V gene. The DNA for the CDR3 is TGTGCCAGCAGCTTGGGGACAGGGGATGAGACCCAGTACTTC. This translates into CASSLGTGDETQYF.